This passage covers 23 T cell receptor beta chains from one sample sequenced in a study of vaccination effects on CD4 cells after COVID-19. Their recognized antigens are unknown. Libraries were prepared by immunoSEQ multiplex PCR; TCRdb keeps only in-frame clonotypes and omits some of them. The table has fewer than 25,000 clones, around 70% seen once. Before sequencing, viral peptide pools were used by the ViraFEST assay to expand antigen-specific CD4+ T cells. With more than 9 days of culture completed, CD4+ T cells were isolated. All participants had two doses of either the BNT162b2 or mRNA-1273 vaccine. The source material was CD4+ T cells from PBMCs cultured with HCoV-NL63 spike peptides, sampled after COVID-19 vaccination. The source of these receptors is a human donor who received a COVID-19 vaccine.

The J gene is TRBJ2-4, the V gene TRBV20-1; D gene ambiguous. Germline V CDR1 and CDR2: DFQATT, SNEGSKA (reference sequence). Trimming pared 3 bases from V and 5 bases from J, leaving 8 bases between. The CDR3 has 12 residues. CDR3 bases: TGCAGTGCTAGTCGCGCGGAAAACATTCAGTACTTC. As protein: CSASRAENIQYF.

CDR3: CASRKQGTSGNEKLFF. CDR3 in DNA: TGTGCCAGCAGAAAACAGGGGACCTCGGGTAATGAAAAACTGTTTTTT. The rearrangement uses TRBV2 and TRBJ1-4; 7 bases match TRBD1. The CDR3 is made up of 16 amino acids. Germline-derived CDR1 and CDR2 are SNHLY and FYNNEI. After removal of 6 bases from V and 4 bases from J, the junction contained 11 bases not matched to a gene.

V and J are TRBV24-1 and TRBJ2-7; D unresolved. Per germline, CDR1 KGHDR and CDR2 SFDVKD. The CDR3 spans 12 residues. Trimming took off 6 bases at V and 3 bases at J, with 8 bases between the two ends. The CDR3 reads CATSNPYYEQYF. The CDR3 bases are TGTGCCACCAGTAACCCGTACTACGAGCAGTACTTC.

V usage is TRBV7-9 and J usage is TRBJ1-2; D might be TRBD1 (6 bases). The CDR3 length is 14 residues. Looked up from germline, CDR1 is SEHNR and CDR2 is FQNEAQ (reference sequence). V lost 2 bases and J lost 12, with 19 bases in between. CDR3 nucleotide sequence: TGTGCCAGCAGCTTAAACCCCCCCGGGGGGCGCGACACCTTC. Residues: CASSLNPPGGRDTF.

V gene TRBV7-9 combines with J gene TRBJ1-1; D remains ambiguous. Germline V CDR1 and CDR2: SEHNR, FQNEAQ (reference sequence). This CDR3 is built from 14 residues. Trimming shortened V by 5 bases and J by 0 bases, and 10 bases separated the two germline ends. CDR3 nucleotide sequence: TGTGCCAGCAGCCCGACGGGAATGAACACTGAAGCTTTCTTT. Amino acid sequence: CASSPTGMNTEAFF.

This clone has only a few counts. CDR3 amino acids: CASTRTGFQETQYF. In nucleotides, the CDR3 is TGTGCCAGCACCAGAACAGGGTTCCAAGAGACCCAGTACTTC. The chain uses TRBV6-5 and TRBJ2-5; D may be TRBD1 (6 bases). There are 14 residues in the CDR3. Germline V CDR1 and CDR2: MNHEY, SVGAGI. V was cut by 7 bases and J by 1 base, with 13 bases left in between.

The chain has TRBV5-8 and TRBJ1-4; 7 bases align to TRBD1. CDR3 length: 15 amino acids. The V segment lost 0 bases and the J segment 2 bases; nucleotides outside the gene matches: 1. Per the germline V gene, CDR1 is SGHTS and CDR2 is YDEGEE. The CDR3 protein is CASSLGRGTNEKLFF. CDR3 nucleotides: TGTGCCAGCAGCTTGGGCAGGGGGACTAATGAAAAACTGTTTTTT.

The rearrangement links TRBV1 to TRBJ2-1; TRBD2 was called by the table and not checked on the DNA. TRBV1 is flagged as a pseudogene. CDR3 length: 15 amino acids. CDR3 bases: TGCACCAGCAGCGGATACCCTGACTTGACCAATGAGCAGTTCTTC. As protein: CTSSGYPDLTNEQFF.

CDR3 loop: CASTPPGVIYGYTF. The CDR3 coding sequence is TGTGCCAGTACCCCGCCCGGGGTCATCTATGGCTACACCTTC. The chain is built from TRBV19 and TRBJ1-2; D remains ambiguous. The germline V gene has CDR1 LNHDA and CDR2 SQIVND (reference sequence). The CDR3 spans 14 residues. The germline V and J ends were trimmed by 7 bases and 4 bases, with 16 bases remaining between them.

The DNA of the CDR3 is TGTGCCACCAGCAGAGATAGCCTGGGGGGGCAGGTCACTGAAGCTTTCTTT. Translated: CATSRDSLGGQVTEAFF. The chain is built from TRBV15 and TRBJ1-1; TRBD1 is a possible D gene (6 bases). With 0 bases removed from V and 4 bases from J, the gap between germline ends came to 18 bases. The germline V gene has CDR1 LNHNV and CDR2 YYDKDF (reference sequence). The CDR3 consists of 17 residues.

The V and J genes are TRBV7-9 and TRBJ1-5; 7 bases map to TRBD1. The CDR3 extends over 15 amino acids. CDR1 SEHNR and CDR2 FQNEAQ come from the germline V gene (reference sequence). J lost 3 bases, V lost 3 bases, and 5 bases had no gene match. CDR3 coding DNA: TGTGCCAGCAGCTTGGGGGGGACAGTCAATCAGCCCCAGCATTTT. This gives the protein CASSLGGTVNQPQHF.

The chain employs TRBV6-6 and TRBJ1-1; D perhaps matches TRBD1 (6 bases). CDR1 MNHNY and CDR2 SVGAGI come from the germline V gene (reference sequence). The CDR3 runs 15 residues. V lost 1 base, J lost 4 bases, and 13 bases lay in between. CDR3 DNA: TGTGCCAGCAGTTACTTGGTGGGGGGCGGCACTGAAGCTTTCTTT. Its protein product is CASSYLVGGGTEAFF.

The CDR3 reads CASSLGEGASEKLFF. In DNA, the CDR3 is TGTGCCAGCAGCTTAGGAGAGGGGGCGAGTGAAAAACTGTTTTTT. The V gene is TRBV7-8, the J gene TRBJ1-4, with 7 bases fitting TRBD1. This CDR3 comprises 15 residues. Unmatched junction bases numbered 6, after V lost 1 base and J lost 7 bases. Germline V gene data show CDR1 as SGHVS and CDR2 as FQNEAQ.

This clone was counted a few times. The V and J genes are TRBV6-5 and TRBJ1-5; D not certain. Germline CDR1 is MNHEY and CDR2 is SVGAGI. This CDR3 has 14 amino acids. V gave up 9 bases and J gave up 4 bases, with 16 bases separating them. CDR3 residues: CASSSGSGNQPQHF. The CDR3 DNA reads TGTGCCAGTAGCTCGGGAAGTGGGAATCAGCCCCAGCATTTT.

CDR3 coding DNA: TGTGCCAGCAGCTTAAGGGAGTGGGCCGGGGAGCTGTTTTTT. Translated, it gives CASSLREWAGELFF. V is TRBV11-2 and J is TRBJ2-2; weak D call: TRBD2 (5 bases). The V gene's germline CDR1 is SGHAT and CDR2 FQNNGV. The CDR3 is 14 amino acids. Trimming shortened V by 2 bases and J by 6 bases, and 10 bases separated the two germline ends. The full variable domain, completed using reference TRBV11-2 and TRBJ2-2, is EAGVAQSPRYKIIEKRQSVAFWCNPISGHATLYWYQQILGQGPKLLIQFQNNGVVDDSQLPKDRFSAERLKGVDSTLKIQPAKLEDSAVYLCASSLREWAGELFFGEGSRLTVL.

V usage is TRBV19 and J usage is TRBJ1-4, with D possibly matching TRBD1 (6 bases). Per the germline V gene, CDR1 is LNHDA and CDR2 is SQIVND (reference sequence). The length of the CDR3 is 14 residues. V lost 4 bases and J 6 bases, leaving 12 bases between the germline ends. CDR3 amino acids: CASSNRASDEKLFF. The CDR3 region has the DNA TGTGCCAGTAGTAACAGGGCGAGTGATGAAAAACTGTTTTTT.

The chain carries TRBV5-1 and TRBJ2-7, with a weak D call TRBD2 (6 bases). The germline V gene has CDR1 SGHRS and CDR2 YFSETQ. CDR3 length equals 13 residues. The V gene lost 7 bases and the J gene lost 7 bases, with 18 bases spanning the gap. The CDR3 DNA sequence: TGCGCCAGCTGTTACGGGGACTCGGGAGAGCAGTACTTC. Amino acid sequence: CASCYGDSGEQYF.

The V call is TRBV30, the J call TRBJ2-7, with 7 bases that match TRBD1. Germline V gives CDR1 GTSNPN, CDR2 SVGIG (reference sequence). This CDR3 is built from 14 residues. Trimming cost V 2 bases and J 4 bases; bases outside gene matches: 8. The CDR3 sequence: CAWSPGQSNYEQYF. For the CDR3, the DNA is TGTGCCTGGAGTCCGGGACAGTCTAATTACGAGCAGTACTTC. Full variable domain (outside the CDR3, taken from reference TRBV30 and TRBJ2-7): SQTIHQWPATLVQPVGSPLSLECTVEGTSNPNLYWYRQAAGRGLQLLFYSVGIGQISSEVPQNLSASRPQDRQFILSSKKLLLSDSGFYLCAWSPGQSNYEQYFGPGTRLTVT.

This clone came up once. The chain recombines TRBV10-3 with TRBJ2-7, with 8 nucleotides matching TRBD2. Germline V gene lookup returns CDR1 ENHRY and CDR2 SYGVKD. With 5 bases clipped from V and 6 bases from J, the junction kept 9 bases outside the gene matches. The CDR3 covers 14 residues. The CDR3: CAISTPGLEVEQYF. CDR3 coding DNA: TGTGCCATCAGTACTCCGGGACTAGAGGTCGAGCAGTACTTC.

This clone was found a few times. The V and J genes are TRBV27 and TRBJ2-2, with 7 bases fitting TRBD2. This CDR3 has 15 amino acids. J was trimmed by 5 bases and V by 3 bases; bases with no gene match: 6. CDR1 and CDR2 (germline): MNHEY, SMNVEV (reference sequence). In nucleotides, the CDR3 is TGTGCCAGCAGTTTTTGGGGGGGAACAACCGGGGAGCTGTTTTTT. Protein sequence: CASSFWGGTTGELFF.

This clone was found a few times. The rearrangement joins TRBV6-4 to TRBJ2-1; the match to TRBD2 covers 15 bases. Germline CDR1 MRHNA, CDR2 SNTAGT. Trimming took 4 bases from V and 8 from J; bases not matched to a gene: 0. The CDR3 spans 14 residues. The CDR3 reads CASSGTSGRDEQFF. In DNA, the CDR3 is TGTGCCAGCAGTGGGACTAGCGGGAGGGATGAGCAGTTCTTC.

This chain joins TRBV6-5 and TRBJ2-3, with TRBD2 matching 9 bases. The J segment lost 1 base and the V segment lost 4 bases, leaving 3 bases of the junction unmatched. CDR3 length equals 15 residues. Germline lookup yields CDR1 MNHEY and CDR2 SVGAGI. CDR3 residues: CASSLAGVRTDTQYF. In DNA, the CDR3 is TGTGCCAGCAGTTTAGCGGGAGTACGCACAGATACGCAGTATTTT.

This chain uses TRBV6-1 with TRBJ1-5; D not certain. V dropped 2 bases and J dropped 9 bases, with 11 bases sitting between them. The CDR3 is made up of 13 amino acids. CDR1 is MNHNS and CDR2 is SASEGT in the germline V gene. This CDR3 is CASSESMVGPQHF. CDR3 in DNA: TGTGCCAGCAGTGAATCTATGGTAGGGCCCCAGCATTTT.